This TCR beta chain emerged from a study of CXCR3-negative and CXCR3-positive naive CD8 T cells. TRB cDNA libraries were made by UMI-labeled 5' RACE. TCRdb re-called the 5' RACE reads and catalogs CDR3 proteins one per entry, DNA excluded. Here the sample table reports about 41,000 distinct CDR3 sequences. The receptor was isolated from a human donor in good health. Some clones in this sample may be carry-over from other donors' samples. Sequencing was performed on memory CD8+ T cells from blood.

The CDR3 spells CSVDRLTGNQETQYF. This chain links TRBV29-1 with TRBJ2-5. Germline-derived CDR1 and CDR2 are SQVTM and ANQGSEA. The CDR3 covers 15 residues. The entire variable domain, with the rest obtained from reference TRBV29-1 and TRBJ2-5, is as follows: SAVISQKPSRDICQRGTSLTIQCQVDSQVTMMFWYRQQPGQSLTLIATANQGSEATYESGFVIDKFPISRPNLTFSTLTVSNMSPEDSSIYLCSVDRLTGNQETQYFGPGTRLLVL.